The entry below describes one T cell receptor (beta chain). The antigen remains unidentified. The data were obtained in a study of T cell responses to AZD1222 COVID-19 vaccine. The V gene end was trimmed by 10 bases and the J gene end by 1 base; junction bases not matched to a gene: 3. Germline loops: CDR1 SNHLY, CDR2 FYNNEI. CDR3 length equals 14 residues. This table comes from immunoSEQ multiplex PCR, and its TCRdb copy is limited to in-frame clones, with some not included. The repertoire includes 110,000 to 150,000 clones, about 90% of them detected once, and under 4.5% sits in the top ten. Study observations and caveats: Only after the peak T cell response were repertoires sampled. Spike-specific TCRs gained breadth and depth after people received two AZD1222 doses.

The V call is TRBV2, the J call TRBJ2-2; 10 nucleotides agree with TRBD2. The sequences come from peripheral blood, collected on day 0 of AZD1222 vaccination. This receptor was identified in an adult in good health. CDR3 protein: CATRLAGNTGELFF. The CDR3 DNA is TGTGCCACAAGACTAGCGGGGAACACCGGGGAGCTGTTTTTT.